The present T cell receptor beta chain was sequenced within a study of T cell repertoires in ileal Crohn's disease. The germline V gene has CDR1 MNHEY and CDR2 SVGAGI. The CDR3 consists of 14 residues. V was cut by 4 bases and J by 0 bases, with 7 bases left in between. The data were produced by immunoSEQ multiplex PCR, yet TCRdb's version contains in-frame clones alone and is incomplete. The repertoire includes around 5,600 clones, approximately 85% of them detected once, and more than 13% sits in the top ten. This chain connects TRBV6-5 to TRBJ1-3; D is unresolved. The TCR originated in an adult with Crohn's disease. Sequenced: ileal tissue. The CDR3 loop is CASSSPASGNTIYF. For the CDR3, the DNA is TGTGCCAGCAGTTCACCGGCCTCTGGAAACACCATATATTTT.